The next 28 T cell receptor beta chains were all read from a single sample in a study of CD8 T cells in seronegative destructive rheumatoid arthritis. Sequencing was performed with immunoSEQ multiplex PCR; in TCRdb, only in-frame clones are kept and a portion is missing. The sample contains 4,000 to 5,000 clones, 72% of which appear only once. Source material: CD8+ T cells from blood. The receptors shown here come from a woman aged 45 to 70 with seronegative destructive rheumatoid arthritis.

The chain employs TRBV6-1 and TRBJ2-3; the match to TRBD2 covers 7 bases. The trim removed 8 bases at V and 4 bases at J, leaving 12 bases unmatched. Per germline, CDR1 MNHNS and CDR2 SASEGT. The CDR3 length is 15 residues. CDR3 loop: CASCARAGFPDTQYF. Written as DNA, the CDR3 is TGTGCCAGCTGCGCACGAGCGGGGTTCCCAGATACGCAGTATTTT.

This clone was counted between two and nine times. The genes are TRBV4-1 and TRBJ2-1, with 9 nucleotides matching TRBD2. V shed 8 bases, J shed 4 bases, and the junction held 3 bases outside the gene matches. Germline V gene sequence: CDR1 MGHRA, CDR2 YSYEKL. This CDR3 comprises 13 residues. CDR3 residues: CASGTSYYNEQFF. As DNA, the CDR3 is TGCGCCAGCGGGACTAGCTATTACAATGAGCAGTTCTTC.

This chain connects TRBV5-1 to TRBJ1-4; possible D gene TRBD1, 6 bases. Per germline, CDR1 SGHRS and CDR2 YFSETQ. This CDR3 spans 16 amino acids. With 2 bases removed from V and 0 bases from J, the gap between germline ends came to 11 bases. CDR3 loop: CASSFGRTATNEKLFF. The CDR3 nucleotides are TGCGCCAGCAGCTTTGGTCGGACAGCAACTAATGAAAAACTGTTTTTT.

The CDR3 here is CASSPTANTGELFF. CDR3 nucleotide sequence: TGTGCCAGCAGCCCCACAGCGAACACCGGGGAGCTGTTTTTT. This chain uses TRBV6-5 with TRBJ2-2; D is undetermined. Germline loops: CDR1 MNHEY, CDR2 SVGAGI. With 6 bases removed from V and 0 bases from J, the gap between germline ends came to 8 bases. This CDR3 contains 14 residues.

By frequency in the sample, this clone is hyperexpanded (1% or more). The chain links TRBV5-6 to TRBJ2-7; 7 bases agree with TRBD1. Germline V gene lookup returns CDR1 SGHDT and CDR2 YYEEEE. CDR3 size: 14 residues. V dropped 4 bases and J dropped 3; count of bases not matched to a gene: 7. In DNA form, the CDR3 reads TGTGCCAGCAGCCTGGGACAGACATTCTACGAGCAGTACTTC. Protein product: CASSLGQTFYEQYF.

The chain recombines TRBV9 with TRBJ2-5, with 16 bases lining up with TRBD2. The CDR3 contains 18 residues. Germline-derived CDR1 and CDR2 are SGDLS and YYNGEE. V shed 5 bases, J shed 5 bases, and the junction held 12 bases outside the gene matches. The CDR3 reads CASSSTGGLAGGHETQYF. DNA of the CDR3: TGTGCCAGCAGTTCTACCGGGGGACTAGCGGGGGGGCATGAGACCCAGTACTTC.

V gene TRBV25-1 combines with J gene TRBJ1-2; the match to TRBD1 covers 7 bases. The CDR3 totals 13 residues. The V gene's germline CDR1 is MGHDK and CDR2 SYGVNS. V was clipped by 7 bases and J by 2 bases; unmatched bases: 4. This chain's CDR3 is CASTGTANYGYTF. The CDR3 nucleotides are TGTGCCAGCACCGGGACAGCAAACTATGGCTACACCTTC.

This chain uses TRBV10-2 with TRBJ1-5, with 10 nucleotides matching TRBD1. Germline CDR1 WSHSY, CDR2 SAAADI. Unmatched junction bases numbered 3, after V lost 6 bases and J lost 1 base. The CDR3 consists of 15 residues. The CDR3 loop is CASRTGGLSNQPQHF. DNA of the CDR3: TGCGCCAGCAGGACAGGGGGCTTGAGCAATCAGCCCCAGCATTTT.

This clone has only a few counts. V is TRBV4-1 and J is TRBJ2-7; tentative D call: TRBD2 (6 bases). The V end was cut by 3 bases, the J end by 4 bases, with 13 bases between. The CDR3 totals 14 residues. Germline CDR1 is MGHRA and CDR2 is YSYEKL. CDR3 nucleotide sequence: TGCGCCAGCAGCCAGGTAACTAGCAGGTACGAGCAGTACTTC. This sequence encodes CASSQVTSRYEQYF.

This clone appeared a few times. This chain connects TRBV2 to TRBJ2-3; TRBD2 is a possible D gene (5 bases). The CDR3 contains 18 residues. Trimming took off 11 bases at V and 2 bases at J, with 29 bases between the two ends. From germline, CDR1 is SNHLY and CDR2 FYNNEI. The CDR3 DNA follows: TGTGCCGGGGAAGCTCAAACTGGCCGGACGGGATCCACAGATACGCAGTATTTT. It is translated as CAGEAQTGRTGSTDTQYF.

V usage is TRBV13 and J usage is TRBJ1-6; D unclear. There are 13 residues in the CDR3. Germline assignment: CDR1 PRHDT and CDR2 FYEKMQ (reference sequence). V was trimmed by 6 bases and J by 6 bases, leaving 9 bases between them. The CDR3 protein is CASRPGRNSPLHF. CDR3 nucleotide sequence: TGTGCCAGCAGACCAGGCCGTAATTCACCCCTCCACTTT.

V usage is TRBV5-1 and J usage is TRBJ2-1; D might be TRBD1 (6 bases). The V end was cut by 2 bases, the J end by 2 bases, with 11 bases between. Germline values: CDR1 SGHRS, CDR2 YFSETQ. The CDR3 runs to 15 residues. The CDR3 sequence: CASSFVQGTYNEQFF. CDR3 in DNA: TGCGCCAGCAGCTTTGTACAGGGAACCTACAATGAGCAGTTCTTC.

About this clone itself: At one of its ends the junction is not consistent with the germline gene, which may arise from a read error. CDR3 in DNA: TGTGTCAGCAGCCATGGGACAGGGAGTTATGGCTACACCTTC. Its translation is CVSSHGTGSYGYTF. The chain has TRBV13 and TRBJ1-2; 9 nucleotides agree with TRBD1. This CDR3 contains 14 residues. Looked up from germline, CDR1 is PRHDT and CDR2 is FYEKMQ (reference sequence).

The sample holds a few counts of this clone. The chain links TRBV7-6 to TRBJ2-7, with 9 bases aligning to TRBD1. After removal of 4 bases from V and 3 bases from J, the junction contained 7 bases not matched to a gene. The CDR3 has 15 residues. Per germline, CDR1 SGHVS and CDR2 FNYEAQ. This CDR3 reads CASSSAAGQGYEQYF. The DNA of the CDR3 is TGTGCCAGCAGCTCAGCCGCGGGACAGGGCTACGAGCAGTACTTC. Full variable domain (remainder filled in from reference TRBV7-6 and TRBJ2-7): GAGVSQSPRYKVTKRGQDVALRCDPISGHVSLYWYRQALGQGPEFLTYFNYEAQQDKSGLPNDRFSAERPEGSISTLTIQRTEQRDSAMYRCASSSAAGQGYEQYFGPGTRLTVT.

This clone was seen only a few times. The chain is built from TRBV5-1 and TRBJ1-6; D remains unclear. V was trimmed by 4 bases and J by 7 bases, leaving 6 bases between them. The germline V gene encodes CDR1 SGHRS and CDR2 YFSETQ. CDR3 size: 12 residues. For the CDR3, the DNA is TGCGCCAGCAGCCCGGAGAATTCACCCCTCCACTTT. Translating gives CASSPENSPLHF. The complete variable domain, with remaining parts taken from reference TRBV5-1 and TRBJ1-6, reads KAGVTQTPRYLIKTRGQQVTLSCSPISGHRSVSWYQQTPGQGLQFLFEYFSETQRNKGNFPGRFSGRQFSNSRSEMNVSTLELGDSALYLCASSPENSPLHFGNGTRLTVT.

The V gene is TRBV19, the J gene TRBJ1-2, with no clear D. The length of the CDR3 is 13 residues. The ends were cut back, 8 bases at V and 0 bases at J, with 10 bases in the middle. Germline CDR1 reads LNHDA; CDR2 reads SQIVND (reference sequence). CDR3 region: CASSPSPNYGYTF. CDR3 sequence (DNA): TGTGCCAGTTCCCCTTCCCCTAACTATGGCTACACCTTC.

V gene TRBV18 combines with J gene TRBJ2-7; 9 bases line up with TRBD1. V was clipped by 5 bases and J by 2 bases; unmatched bases: 7. There are 15 residues in the CDR3. Germline V CDR1 and CDR2: KGHSH, LQKENI. The CDR3 region has the DNA TGTGCCAGCTCAGAAAAACAGGGGGCTCCCTACGAGCAGTACTTC. Residues: CASSEKQGAPYEQYF.

The genes are TRBV7-9 and TRBJ2-1; D ambiguous. Germline CDR1 reads SEHNR; CDR2 reads FQNEAQ (reference sequence). The CDR3 covers 13 residues. Trimming removed 4 bases at V and 6 bases at J, with 10 bases between. CDR3 DNA sequence: TGTGCCAGCAGCTCCCCGGAGAGCAATGAGCAGTTCTTC. This gives the protein CASSSPESNEQFF.

This sequence joins TRBV5-6 and TRBJ2-7, with a possible D match to TRBD2 (5 bases). The CDR3 sequence is 13 residues long. Per germline, CDR1 SGHDT and CDR2 YYEEEE. The V end was cut by 5 bases, the J end by 3 bases, with 12 bases between. The CDR3 is CASSEGGSYEQYF. The DNA of the CDR3 is TGTGCCAGCAGTGAAGGAGGAAGCTACGAGCAGTACTTC.

This clone is medium-sized within its sample. The CDR3 coding sequence is TGTGCCATCACCGAGGGCAATGAGCAGTTCTTC. Amino acid sequence: CAITEGNEQFF. V is TRBV10-3 and J is TRBJ2-1, with a tentative D call TRBD2 (5 bases). Germline CDR1 ENHRY, CDR2 SYGVKD. Trimming cost V 7 bases and J 6 bases, with 7 bases left between them. There are 11 residues in the CDR3.

The DNA of the CDR3 is TGTGCCAGCAGTGAACTTATTAGACAGGGGATTTTCTATGGCTACACCTTC. Protein sequence: CASSELIRQGIFYGYTF. The gene calls are TRBV6-1 and TRBJ1-2; 8 bases line up with TRBD1. Germline V gene sequence: CDR1 MNHNS, CDR2 SASEGT. The CDR3 is 17 residues long. V shed 2 bases, J shed 4 bases, and the junction held 12 bases outside the gene matches.

This chain connects TRBV28 to TRBJ1-1; D remains ambiguous. Germline lookup yields CDR1 MDHEN and CDR2 SYDVKM. Trimming pared 8 bases from V and 7 bases from J, leaving 8 bases between. The CDR3 has 10 residues. The CDR3 loop reads CASYNIEAFF. Written as DNA, the CDR3 is TGTGCCAGCTATAATATTGAAGCTTTCTTT.

With respect to this clone: One end of the junction does not line up with germline, which may come from a read error. This rearrangement joins TRBV18 to TRBJ2-3, with 11 positions matching TRBD2. The length of the CDR3 is 15 residues. From germline, CDR1 is KGHSH and CDR2 LQKENI. The CDR3 DNA is TGTGCCAGCTCGCCACCTAGCGGGAGGCCAGATACGCAGTATTTT. This codes for CASSPPSGRPDTQYF.

The chain uses TRBV19 and TRBJ1-2; 8 nucleotides match TRBD1. CDR1 LNHDA and CDR2 SQIVND come from the germline V gene (reference sequence). The CDR3 has 16 residues. V trimming: 5 bases; J trimming: 4 bases; junction bases outside the gene matches: 12. The chain's CDR3 is CASSPGGTGAFYGYTF. CDR3 coding DNA: TGTGCCAGTAGTCCTGGGGGGACAGGCGCCTTCTATGGCTACACCTTC.

V is TRBV7-9 and J is TRBJ2-5; 8 bases agree with TRBD1. V was pared by 2 bases and J by 5 bases, with 7 bases of the junction left unmatched. CDR3 length: 15 amino acids. The germline V gene has CDR1 SEHNR and CDR2 FQNEAQ (reference sequence). CDR3 protein: CASSLRTGNSETQYF. The CDR3 DNA is TGTGCCAGCAGCTTACGGACAGGGAATAGTGAGACCCAGTACTTC.

V is TRBV10-3 and J is TRBJ2-5, with TRBD1 matching 9 bases. The germline V gene has CDR1 ENHRY and CDR2 SYGVKD. This CDR3 spans 17 amino acids. V was pared by 10 bases and J by 0 bases, with 15 bases of the junction left unmatched. The CDR3: CATTPGTGLGYQETQYF. The CDR3, as DNA: TGTGCCACTACACCCGGGACAGGGCTGGGGTACCAAGAGACCCAGTACTTC.

V and J are TRBV4-1 and TRBJ2-7; TRBD1 agrees at 10 bases. The CDR3 covers 17 residues. With 0 bases clipped from V and 2 bases from J, the junction kept 7 bases outside the gene matches. CDR1 and CDR2 from the germline V gene are MGHRA and YSYEKL. For the CDR3, the DNA is TGCGCCAGCAGCCAAGATCCTTCCGGGACAGGGGCCTACGAGCAGTACTTC. Translated, it gives CASSQDPSGTGAYEQYF.

The chain recombines TRBV5-4 with TRBJ2-7, with D possibly matching TRBD2 (5 bases). V was trimmed by 5 bases and J by 3 bases, leaving 12 bases between them. CDR3 length: 13 residues. Germline CDR1 SGHNT, CDR2 YYREEE (reference sequence). This CDR3 reads CASSEGGSYEQYF. For the CDR3, the DNA is TGTGCCAGCAGTGAAGGAGGAAGCTACGAGCAGTACTTC. The variable domain in full, with the rest retrieved from reference TRBV5-4 and TRBJ2-7, is ETGVTQSPTHLIKTRGQQVTLRCSSQSGHNTVSWYQQALGQGPQFIFQYYREEENGRGNFPPRFSGLQFPNYSSELNVNALELDDSALYLCASSEGGSYEQYFGPGTRLTVT.